The clone carrying this T cell receptor beta chain was seen a single time. Its antigen is unidentified. This sample also contains other DNA sequences that code for the same CDR3. The record originates from a study of radiation and T cells in renal cell carcinoma. The CDR3 extends over 13 amino acids. Germline trimming cut 0 bases from V and 7 bases from J; bases unmatched to any gene: 1. Per germline, CDR1 SGHRS and CDR2 YFSETQ. Clones were read by immunoSEQ multiplex PCR, and TCRdb kept only the in-frame ones, dropping some. The sample records roughly 130,000 clones, 85% to 90% being singletons. Study-level points and caveats: From baseline, blood top tumor clonotypes peaked at 2 weeks post-radiation. Pretreatment tumor biopsies were lacking, so baseline clonotypes are unknown.

Sample time point: blood 2 weeks post-SBRT. Documented treatment: 15 Gy SBRT to primary tumor, nephrectomy 4 weeks later. Radiation-treated patients gave blood at baseline, week 2 and week 4. The sequence was obtained from a woman in her 70s with renal cell carcinoma. The rearrangement links TRBV5-1 to TRBJ1-5, with TRBD1 matching over 7 bases. The sample here was blood, taken from a patient whose treatment included radiotherapy and nephrectomy. The CDR3 here is CASSLGQGQPQHF. The CDR3 coding sequence is TGCGCCAGCAGCTTGGGACAGGGCCAGCCCCAGCATTTT.